This entry describes one T cell receptor beta chain. Its antigen is unidentified. There are 13 residues in the CDR3. Between the trimmed V and J ends, which lost 2 bases and 4 bases, there was a span of 8 bases. Germline CDR1 is MNHEY and CDR2 is SVGAGI. From the 5' RACE reads, TCRdb called clonotypes with MiXCR, one entry per CDR3 protein. The table includes some 730,000 distinct CDR3 sequences, roughly 18% detected once. This specimen belongs to a study of identical twins. General observations from the study: There were fewer insertions in abundant cord blood beta clonotypes, but memory repertoires showed no such pattern.

The sample was also reused in another study, on T cells expressing NK-cell markers. That work states: Sorted CD3+CD56-NKG2C+, CD3+CD56+NKG2C+ and CD3+CD56+NKG2C- T cells supplied the TCR beta repertoires. Top CD8+ clonotypes included the dominant CD3+CD56+NKG2C+ clonotypes in several donors.

The sequenced material came from PBMCs. The chain joins TRBV6-5 to TRBJ1-1; D call uncertain. This receptor was taken from a woman between 18 and 30 years old in good health. The CDR3 region has the DNA TGTGCCAGCAGTTACCTTCGGGGCACTGAAGCTTTCTTT. It specifies CASSYLRGTEAFF.